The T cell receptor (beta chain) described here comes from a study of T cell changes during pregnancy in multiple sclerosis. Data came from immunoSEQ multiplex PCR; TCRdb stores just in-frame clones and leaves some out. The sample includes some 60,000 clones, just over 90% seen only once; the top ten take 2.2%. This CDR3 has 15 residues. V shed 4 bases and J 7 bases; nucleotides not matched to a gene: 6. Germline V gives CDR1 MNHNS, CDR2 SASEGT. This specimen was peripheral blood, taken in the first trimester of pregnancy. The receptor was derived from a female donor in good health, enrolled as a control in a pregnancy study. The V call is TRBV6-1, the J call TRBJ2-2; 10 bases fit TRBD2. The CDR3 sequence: CASSVSGGAIGELFF. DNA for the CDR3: TGTGCCAGCAGTGTGAGCGGGGGGGCTATCGGGGAGCTGTTTTTT.